The rows below give T cell receptor beta chains drawn from one sample of a study of breast tumors, draining lymph nodes, adjacent tissues. TCRdb re-called the multiplex PCR reads through MiXCR, storing one row per CDR3 protein. The data show roughly 70,000 distinct CDR3 sequences, 40% to 45% seen once. Sequencing was performed on breast tumor tissue. These receptors were collected from a female donor with breast cancer. Some clones in this sample may be carry-over from other donors' samples. The CDR3 runs from the conserved cysteine through the conserved F or W. D genes are given only for firm matches. Only some rows state a clone size, as once, few, many or a class for expanded clones.

TRBV6-5,many,.,TRBJ1-2,TGTGCCAGCAGATACGGACAGCCGGGCTATGGCTACACCTTC,CASRYGQPGYGYTF
TRBV7-9,.,.,TRBJ1-2,TGTGCCAGCAGCTTCTTATGTGCTAACTATGGCTACACCTTC,CASSFLCANYGYTF
TRBV24-1,many,TRBD2,TRBJ2-1,TGTGCCACCAGTGACTCAACGGGGGGTCCCAATGAGCAGTTCTTC,CATSDSTGGPNEQFF
TRBV29-1,.,.,TRBJ1-4,TGCAGCGCGCGGCGGAGGGGGACAACTAATGAAAAACTGTTTTTT,CSARRRGTTNEKLFF
TRBV12-3/TRBV12-4,many,.,TRBJ2-2,TGTGCCAGCAGTTTGGGCAACCAGATCACCGGGGAGCTGTTTTTT,CASSLGNQITGELFF
TRBV7-2,many,TRBD2,TRBJ2-7,TGTGCCAGCAGAAACCTGTATGCTAGCGGGAGCGGCAGTTACGAGCAGTACTTC,CASRNLYASGSGSYEQYF
TRBV12-3/TRBV12-4,.,.,TRBJ2-6,TGTGCCAGCAGTTCGGGGACTGGGGCCAACGTCCTGACTTTC,CASSSGTGANVLTF
TRBV7-6,medium-sized,.,TRBJ1-2,TGTGCCAGCAGCCCGGAGGAATTGACCTATGGCTACACCTTC,CASSPEELTYGYTF
TRBV3-1,.,.,TRBJ1-1,TGTGCCAGCAGCCAGAGTGGCCTTCGTGGTGAAGCTTTCTTT,CASSQSGLRGEAFF
TRBV7-3,.,.,TRBJ1-2,TGTGCCAGCAGCTTAGGGGGCAGGGAGGACTATGGCTACACCTTC,CASSLGGREDYGYTF
TRBV12-3/TRBV12-4,.,.,TRBJ2-5,TGTGCCAGCAGTTTAGCTAGTAGCAATCAGCCCCAGTACTTC,CASSLASSNQPQYF
TRBV4-1,many,TRBD1,TRBJ2-1,TGCGCCAGCAGCCAAGAATTGTGGGACAGGGACCCCTACAATGAGCAGTTCTTC,CASSQELWDRDPYNEQFF
TRBV7-2,many,TRBD2,TRBJ2-5,TGTGCCAGCAGCTTAGTGGTGTCGGCTAGCGGGGAAGAGACCCAGTACTTC,CASSLVVSASGEETQYF
TRBV6-1,few,TRBD2,TRBJ2-1,TGTGCCAGCAGTGTGACTAGCGGATTTAGCTCCTACAATGAGCAGTTCTTC,CASSVTSGFSSYNEQFF
TRBV20-1,.,TRBD2,TRBJ2-2,TGCAGTGTTAAGATTACTAGCGGGAGGGCCAAGGGTGAGCTGTTTTTT,CSVKITSGRAKGELFF
TRBV7-7,many,.,TRBJ2-1,TGTGCTAGCAGCTTAGGTCGGGATCGGAATGAGCAGTTCTTC,CASSLGRDRNEQFF
TRBV11-3,medium-sized,.,TRBJ2-1,TGTGCCAGCAGCCCAGGGAGGTACAATGAGCAGTTCTTC,CASSPGRYNEQFF
TRBV12-3/TRBV12-4,many,.,TRBJ2-7,TGTGCCAGCAGCACCGGGACCCACTACGGCGAGCAGTACTTC,CASSTGTHYGEQYF
TRBV5-4,.,TRBD1,TRBJ2-2,TGTGCCAGCAGCTTGGGCCGGGACAGGAACACCGGGGAGCTGTTTTTT,CASSLGRDRNTGELFF
TRBV24-1,.,TRBD1,TRBJ2-3,TGTGCCAGTGGACAGGGGTTTAACGATGAGCAGTATTTT,CASGQGFNDEQYF
TRBV7-9,many,TRBD1,TRBJ1-4,TGTGCCAGCAGCTTAGCCGAGACAGGGAGAAGAGAAAAACTGTTTTTT,CASSLAETGRREKLFF
TRBV7-3,.,TRBD2,TRBJ2-1,TGTGCCAGCAGCTTAACCGGGCTCCTAGCGGGAGGGCCTTTCTTC,CASSLTGLLAGGPFF
TRBV30,many,.,TRBJ1-3,TGTGCCTGGAGTGTTCATCAAGCGGGAAACACCATATATTTT,CAWSVHQAGNTIYF
TRBV6-1,.,.,TRBJ1-2,TGTGCCAGCGGGGCGGGGACTAACTATGGCTACACCTTC,CASGAGTNYGYTF
TRBV2,.,TRBD1,TRBJ1-2,TGTGCCAGCAGTGGACAGGGAAACTATGGCTACACCTTC,CASSGQGNYGYTF
TRBV7-8,few,.,TRBJ2-1,TGTGCCAGCAGCTTAGCCAGATCGTCAGATACGCAGTTCTTC,CASSLARSSDTQFF
TRBV5-1,.,TRBD1,TRBJ1-5,TGCGCCAGCAGCTTAACCGGGACAGGGGACAGCAATCAGCCCCAGCATTTT,CASSLTGTGDSNQPQHF
TRBV5-1,.,TRBD2,TRBJ2-1,TGCGCCAGCGGTGGGGGGGCCTACAATGAGCAGTTCTTC,CASGGGAYNEQFF
TRBV11-3,many,.,TRBJ2-1,TGTGCCAGCAGCCGGGACAATGAGCAGTTCTTC,CASSRDNEQFF
TRBV6-6,many,.,TRBJ2-3,TGTGCCAGCATCCCCGGGGCTGACACCATCACAGATACGCAGTATTTT,CASIPGADTITDTQYF
TRBV6-6,many,TRBD2,TRBJ2-3,TGTGCCAGCAGCCAACCTGGTGGTAGCGGGGGCACAGATACGCAGTATTTT,CASSQPGGSGGTDTQYF